Listed below are T cell receptor beta chains from one sample, sequenced in a study of T cell responses to AZD1222 COVID-19 vaccine. Data came from immunoSEQ multiplex PCR; TCRdb stores just in-frame clones and leaves some out. Among around 88,000 clones listed, around nine tenths were seen once. Specimen: peripheral blood, collected on day 0 of MenACWY control vaccination. These receptors were obtained from an adult in good health. Each CDR3 is given with its conserved first and last residue. A D gene is named only where the DNA matches it firmly. Only part of the rows carry a size: once, few, many, or a class if the clone is expanded.

-	TRBJ1-6	-	TRBV6-5	CASSYRGSSPLHF	TGTGCCAGCAGTTACAGGGGGTCATCACCCCTCCACTTT
few	TRBJ1-2	-	TRBV24-1	CATSEGYGYTF	TGTGCCACCAGTGAGGGCTATGGCTACACCTTC
-	TRBJ1-2	-	TRBV28	CASSEGSGYTF	TGTGCCAGCAGCGAGGGATCCGGCTACACCTTC
-	TRBJ2-7	TRBD2	TRBV5-6	CASSFLPAGGYEQYF	TGTGCCAGCAGCTTCCTACCAGCGGGGGGGTACGAGCAGTACTTC
-	TRBJ1-1	-	TRBV27	CASSLIRGTEAFF	TGTGCCAGCAGTTTAATCCGGGGCACTGAAGCTTTCTTT
-	TRBJ2-7	-	TRBV9	CASSTGLNYEQYF	TGTGCCAGCAGCACAGGGCTGAACTACGAGCAGTACTTC
-	TRBJ2-3	TRBD2	TRBV7-2	CASSLVPAGGRADTQYF	TGTGCCAGCAGCTTAGTTCCAGCGGGGGGCAGGGCAGATACGCAGTATTTT
-	TRBJ1-5	-	TRBV20-1	CSAGGGPQHF	TGCAGTGCGGGAGGGGGGCCCCAGCATTTT
once	TRBJ1-6	-	TRBV30	CAWSLSSPLHF	TGTGCCTGGAGCCTCAGTTCACCCCTCCACTTT
once	TRBJ1-1	-	TRBV7-2	CASSFIGGLNTEAFF	TGTGCCAGCAGCTTCATTGGGGGCCTGAACACTGAAGCTTTCTTT